The 30 T cell receptor gamma chains below all came from one sample that was sequenced in a study of Vδ1+ human thymocytes. General study points: Highly polyclonal TRG and TRD repertoires with Gaussian CDR3 length distributions appeared in thymus.

Their recognized antigens are unknown. Extracted RNA was reverse transcribed into cDNA. The CDR3 regions were amplified by multiplex PCR from V-gene primers to a constant-region primer. TCRdb re-called clones from the multiplex PCR reads via CATT. The table records some 37,000 gamma-chain clones, 20% to 25% of them present only once. Sequencing was performed on Vdelta1+ gamma-delta thymocytes from the thymus. Subset meaning: FACS-sorted CD3+ TCRalphabeta- TCRVdelta1+ TCRVdelta2- thymocytes. The receptors were sampled from a girl in the first two years of life who had congenital heart surgery.

This rearrangement joins TRGV3 to TRGJP1. The CDR3 is made up of 16 amino acids. Germline CDR1 and CDR2: VTNTFY and YDVSTARD (reference sequence). Trimming removed 3 bases from V and 4 bases from J; junction bases left unmatched: 11. CDR3 loop: CATWDARSVTGWFKIF. As DNA, the CDR3 is TGTGCCACCTGGGACGCTCGGAGCGTCACTGGTTGGTTCAAGATATTT.

This clone was detected once. This sequence joins TRGV2 and TRGJ1 or TRGJ2. The CDR3 loop spans 13 amino acids. V was clipped by 0 bases and J by 12 bases; unmatched bases: 11. Germline values: CDR1 EGSNGY, CDR2 YDSYNSKV. This CDR3 reads CATWDGLWVGKLF. DNA for the CDR3: TGTGCCACCTGGGACGGGCTTTGGGTAGGGAAACTCTTT.

In this sample, this clone turned up a few times. The rearrangement joins TRGV8 to TRGJ1 or TRGJ2. Germline-derived CDR1 and CDR2 are VENAVY and YDSYNSRV. V gave up 3 bases and J gave up 2 bases; unmatched junction bases: 19. The CDR3 contains 18 residues. This chain's CDR3 is CATWDPAKHEVYYYKKLF. The DNA for the CDR3 is TGTGCCACCTGGGATCCGGCCAAACATGAGGTTTATTATTATAAGAAACTCTTT.

The rearrangement links TRGV8 to TRGJ1 or TRGJ2. Germline V CDR1 and CDR2: VENAVY, YDSYNSRV. This CDR3 is 13 amino acids long. The V gene end was trimmed by 5 bases and the J gene end by 3 bases; junction bases not matched to a gene: 7. CDR3 residues: CATWAPVYYKKLF. The CDR3 nucleotides are TGTGCCACCTGGGCCCCGGTTTATTATAAGAAACTCTTT.

A few counts support this clone. A much larger clone lies a single base off, so this may be a read error. The sample carries other DNA sequences with the same CDR3. The chain couples TRGV9 to TRGJ1 or TRGJ2. With 1 base clipped from V and 5 bases from J, the junction kept 5 bases outside the gene matches. The V gene's germline CDR1 is GITISATS and CDR2 ISYDGTV (reference sequence). This CDR3 is 13 amino acids long. The CDR3 loop reads CALWEVRNYKKLF. The CDR3 DNA sequence: TGTGCCTTGTGGGAGGTTCGGAATTATAAGAAACTCTTT.

The chain combines TRGV8 with TRGJP1. J was trimmed by 7 bases and V by 6 bases; bases with no gene match: 20. This CDR3 has 17 residues. Germline V CDR1 and CDR2: VENAVY, YDSYNSRV. In DNA, the CDR3 is TGTGCCACCTGGCTGGGGCTGGTCTCCAGTAGTGGTTGGTTCAAGATATTT. Its protein is CATWLGLVSSSGWFKIF.

The chain recombines TRGV8 with TRGJ1 or TRGJ2. Germline V lookup: CDR1 VENAVY, CDR2 YDSYNSRV. The junction had 17 bases not matched to a gene; V was cut back by 6 bases and J by 0 bases. The CDR3 totals 17 residues. The CDR3 is CATWPRRTKANYYKKLF. CDR3 in DNA: TGTGCCACCTGGCCACGTAGAACGAAGGCGAATTATTATAAGAAACTCTTT.

V gene TRGV9 combines with J gene TRGJ1 or TRGJ2. The junction had 5 bases not matched to a gene; V was cut back by 0 bases and J by 12 bases. This CDR3 is built from 11 residues. Germline values: CDR1 GITISATS, CDR2 ISYDGTV (reference sequence). The CDR3 spells CALWEVGWKLF. As DNA, the CDR3 is TGTGCCTTGTGGGAGGTGGGATGGAAACTCTTT.

This clone has only a few counts. The chain combines TRGV2 with TRGJP2. CDR1 and CDR2 (germline): EGSNGY, YDSYNSKV. This CDR3 has 12 residues. V shed 8 bases and J 1 base; nucleotides not matched to a gene: 1. In DNA form, the CDR3 reads TGTGCCACCTCTAGTAGTGATTGGATCAAGACGTTT. Its translation: CATSSSDWIKTF.

This rearrangement joins TRGV9 to TRGJ1 or TRGJ2. V was clipped by 0 bases and J by 3 bases; unmatched bases: 5. Germline CDR1 GITISATS, CDR2 ISYDGTV (reference sequence). The CDR3 length is 14 residues. This chain's CDR3 is CALWEVPGYYKKLF. The CDR3 DNA reads as TGTGCCTTGTGGGAGGTGCCCGGTTATTATAAGAAACTCTTT.

This clone was counted a single time. The gene calls are TRGV2 and TRGJ1 or TRGJ2. Unmatched junction bases numbered 17, after V lost 0 bases and J lost 6 bases. Germline lookup yields CDR1 EGSNGY and CDR2 YDSYNSKV. This CDR3 region has 17 residues. The CDR3 region has the DNA TGTGCCACCTGGGACGGGCCGCTATTTGGGCTATTTTATAAGAAACTCTTT. Amino acid sequence: CATWDGPLFGLFYKKLF.

This clone was found a few times. The rearrangement joins TRGV3 to TRGJ1 or TRGJ2. CDR1 is VTNTFY, CDR2 YDVSTARD, per germline (reference sequence). The length of the CDR3 is 13 residues. The V segment lost 1 base and the J segment 6 bases; nucleotides outside the gene matches: 6. In nucleotides, the CDR3 is TGTGCCACCTGGGACAGTAAACCTTATAAGAAACTCTTT. Residues: CATWDSKPYKKLF.

This clone was detected a few times. V and J are TRGV4 and TRGJ1 or TRGJ2. The length of the CDR3 is 15 residues. Per the germline V gene, CDR1 is EGSTGY and CDR2 is YDSYTSSV. J gave up 7 bases and V 0 bases, and 12 bases lay outside the gene matches. CDR3 amino acids: CATWDGPVGLYKKLF. The CDR3 bases are TGTGCCACCTGGGATGGGCCGGTCGGCTTATATAAGAAACTCTTT.

The chain recombines TRGV9 with TRGJ1 or TRGJ2. This CDR3 region has 13 residues. Trimming took 4 bases from V and 7 from J; bases not matched to a gene: 10. CDR1 and CDR2 (germline): GITISATS, ISYDGTV (reference sequence). This CDR3 is CALWDLGRYKKLF. CDR3 nucleotides: TGTGCCTTGTGGGATCTGGGGAGGTATAAGAAACTCTTT.

This clone has only one observation. The V and J genes are TRGV5 and TRGJ1 or TRGJ2. With 3 bases clipped from V and 7 bases from J, the junction kept 18 bases outside the gene matches. There are 16 residues in the CDR3. The germline V gene has CDR1 VINAFY and CDR2 YDVSNSKD. Here the CDR3 reads CATWDGEVHLRYKKLF. CDR3 nucleotides: TGTGCCACCTGGGACGGTGAAGTTCATTTGAGGTATAAGAAACTCTTT.

The chain employs TRGV9 and TRGJ1 or TRGJ2. Trimming took 0 bases from V and 5 from J; bases not matched to a gene: 7. The CDR3 is made up of 14 amino acids. Germline CDR1 reads GITISATS; CDR2 reads ISYDGTV (reference sequence). The CDR3 sequence is CALWEVREDYKKLF. CDR3 DNA sequence: TGTGCCTTGTGGGAGGTGCGCGAGGATTATAAGAAACTCTTT.

The chain links TRGV2 to TRGJ1 or TRGJ2. This CDR3 is 12 amino acids long. The J segment lost 9 bases and the V segment lost 2 bases, leaving 7 bases of the junction unmatched. CDR1 and CDR2 (germline): EGSNGY, YDSYNSKV. CDR3 bases: TGTGCCACCTGGGACGATCCTGTTAAGAAACTCTTT. Protein: CATWDDPVKKLF.

This chain uses TRGV3 with TRGJP2. Per germline, CDR1 VTNTFY and CDR2 YDVSTARD (reference sequence). The CDR3 consists of 15 residues. J gave up 2 bases and V 2 bases, and 5 bases lay outside the gene matches. The CDR3 here is CATWDNTSSDWIKTF. The DNA of the CDR3 is TGTGCCACCTGGGACAACACCAGTAGTGATTGGATCAAGACGTTT.

The chain has TRGV2 and TRGJ1 or TRGJ2. The length of the CDR3 is 13 residues. V was pared by 6 bases and J by 5 bases, with 10 bases of the junction left unmatched. Germline values: CDR1 EGSNGY, CDR2 YDSYNSKV. Here the CDR3 reads CATWFHSDYKKLF. The CDR3 DNA reads TGTGCCACCTGGTTCCACTCCGATTATAAGAAACTCTTT.

This clone appeared once. The chain carries TRGV2 and TRGJ1 or TRGJ2. This CDR3 comprises 16 residues. Germline assignment: CDR1 EGSNGY and CDR2 YDSYNSKV. V lost 3 bases and J lost 2; bases outside the gene matches: 13. This CDR3 is CATWDCRWGDYYKKLF. In DNA form, the CDR3 reads TGTGCCACCTGGGACTGCCGCTGGGGGGATTATTATAAGAAACTCTTT.

A few counts support this clone. Being one base from a much bigger clone, this may be a read error. At the DNA level, this CDR3 is encoded by other sequences in the same sample as well. The chain joins TRGV2 to TRGJ1 or TRGJ2. CDR1 is EGSNGY and CDR2 is YDSYNSKV in the germline V gene. The CDR3 is 13 residues long. With V trimmed by 0 bases and J by 6 bases, 5 bases remained unmatched. CDR3 protein: CATWDGPCYKKLF. The DNA for the CDR3 is TGTGCCACCTGGGACGGGCCCTGTTATAAGAAACTCTTT.

The chain recombines TRGV8 with TRGJP2. The CDR3 runs 15 residues. Germline V gives CDR1 VENAVY, CDR2 YDSYNSRV. V lost 1 base, J lost 2 bases, and 4 bases stayed unmatched. The CDR3 DNA follows: TGTGCCACCTGGGATAGTCCAAGTAGTGATTGGATCAAGACGTTT. Encoded protein: CATWDSPSSDWIKTF.

The chain is built from TRGV9 and TRGJ1 or TRGJ2. Trimming removed 0 bases from V and 9 bases from J; junction bases left unmatched: 11. CDR3 length: 14 residues. In germline, CDR1 is GITISATS, CDR2 ISYDGTV (reference sequence). The CDR3: CALWEVQLFGKKLF. The CDR3 nucleotides read TGTGCCTTGTGGGAGGTGCAGCTATTTGGTAAGAAACTCTTT.

The rearrangement uses TRGV4 and TRGJ1 or TRGJ2. Germline V lookup: CDR1 EGSTGY, CDR2 YDSYTSSV. V lost 9 bases and J lost 5; bases outside the gene matches: 10. CDR3 length equals 12 residues. This CDR3 is CATHPRDYKKLF. CDR3 DNA: TGTGCCACCCACCCCCGGGATTATAAGAAACTCTTT.

J is TRGJP1 and V is TRGV9. Looked up from germline, CDR1 is GITISATS and CDR2 is ISYDGTV (reference sequence). This CDR3 has 14 residues. J was trimmed by 5 bases and V by 2 bases; bases with no gene match: 5. The chain's CDR3 is CALWEAKTGWFKIF. The DNA for the CDR3 is TGTGCCTTGTGGGAGGCCAAAACTGGTTGGTTCAAGATATTT.

J is TRGJP2 and V is TRGV2. The germline V gene has CDR1 EGSNGY and CDR2 YDSYNSKV. Unmatched junction bases numbered 8, after V lost 2 bases and J lost 2 bases. This CDR3 contains 16 residues. The CDR3 DNA follows: TGTGCCACCTGGGACGCCCGCGGCAGTAGTGATTGGATCAAGACGTTT. This gives the protein CATWDARGSSDWIKTF.

This sequence joins TRGV9 and TRGJ1 or TRGJ2. Trimming at V came to 7 bases and at J to 2 bases, leaving 11 bases not matched to a gene. The CDR3 spans 14 residues. Germline CDR1 is GITISATS and CDR2 is ISYDGTV (reference sequence). In nucleotides, the CDR3 is TGTGCCTTGTGCCCTTTTATGGATTATTATAAGAAACTCTTT. Translated: CALCPFMDYYKKLF.

As regards this clone: Within the sample, other DNA sequences also encode this same CDR3. The genes are TRGV9 and TRGJ1 or TRGJ2. The CDR3 is 11 residues long. J gave up 8 bases and V 2 bases, and 3 bases lay outside the gene matches. Germline values: CDR1 GITISATS, CDR2 ISYDGTV (reference sequence). CDR3 in amino acids: CALWEGDKKLF. The CDR3 region has the DNA TGTGCCTTGTGGGAGGGCGATAAGAAACTCTTT.

Points on this clone: At the DNA level, this CDR3 is encoded by other sequences in the same sample as well. The J gene is TRGJP2, the V gene TRGV3. Germline V CDR1 and CDR2: VTNTFY, YDVSTARD (reference sequence). The CDR3 spans 16 residues. The V and J ends lost 0 bases and 0 bases, in that order; junction bases with no gene match: 4. CDR3 in amino acids: CATWDRRYSSDWIKTF. CDR3 DNA sequence: TGTGCCACCTGGGACAGGCGGTATAGTAGTGATTGGATCAAGACGTTT.

This clone was found a few times. This chain uses TRGV4 with TRGJ1 or TRGJ2. The junction had 14 bases not matched to a gene; V was cut back by 0 bases and J by 9 bases. Germline V gene data show CDR1 as EGSTGY and CDR2 as YDSYTSSV. The CDR3 is 15 residues long. The CDR3 is CATWDGLIPTAKKLF. In DNA, the CDR3 is TGTGCCACCTGGGATGGGCTTATTCCCACTGCTAAGAAACTCTTT.